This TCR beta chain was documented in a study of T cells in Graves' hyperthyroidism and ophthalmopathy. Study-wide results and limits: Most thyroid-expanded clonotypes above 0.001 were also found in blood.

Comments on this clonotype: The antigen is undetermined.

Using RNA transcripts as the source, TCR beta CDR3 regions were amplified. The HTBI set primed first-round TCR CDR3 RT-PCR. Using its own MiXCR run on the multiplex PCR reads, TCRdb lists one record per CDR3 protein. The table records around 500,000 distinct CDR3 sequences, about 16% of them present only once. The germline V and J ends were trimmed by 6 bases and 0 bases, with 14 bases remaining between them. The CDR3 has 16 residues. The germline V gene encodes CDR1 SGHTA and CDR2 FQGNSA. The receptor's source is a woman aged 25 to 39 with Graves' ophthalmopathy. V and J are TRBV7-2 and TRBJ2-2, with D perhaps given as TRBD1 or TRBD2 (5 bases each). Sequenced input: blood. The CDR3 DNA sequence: TGTGCCAGCAGGGCCCCCGGGACGTCGAACACCGGGGAGCTGTTTTTT. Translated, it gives CASRAPGTSNTGELFF.